These 18 T cell receptor beta chains originate from one sample sequenced in a study of T cell repertoires in cytomegalovirus infection. In TCRdb, the reads were re-called with MiXCR into one record per CDR3 protein. The data contain around 900,000 distinct CDR3 sequences, under 40% of them seen just once; the ten biggest clones take up roughly 13%. These receptors are not linked to any known antigen. The sequenced sample was cultured CD8+ T cells from PBMCs, obtained from culture after CMV antigen stimulation. These TCRs come from a human donor in good health (CMV status not recorded). Some clones in this sample may be carry-over from other donors' samples.

The chain carries TRBV7-2 and TRBJ2-1, with D unclear. Germline V gene sequence: CDR1 SGHTA, CDR2 FQGNSA. The V end lost 4 bases, the J end lost 4 bases, and 14 bases lay between the germline ends. The CDR3 spans 15 residues. The CDR3 region is CASSSSGYGYNEQFF. The CDR3 DNA reads as TGTGCCAGCAGCTCCTCCGGGTACGGGTACAATGAGCAGTTCTTC.

This clonotype was observed at least ten times. The CDR3 sequence is CASSSGRDRAGTGELFF. For the CDR3, the DNA is TGTGCCAGCAGCTCAGGGCGGGACAGGGCCGGCACCGGGGAGCTGTTTTTT. The J gene is TRBJ2-2, the V gene TRBV7-6; TRBD1 matches 9 bases. The CDR3 is made up of 17 amino acids. Germline values: CDR1 SGHVS, CDR2 FNYEAQ. V shed 4 bases, J shed 4 bases, and the junction held 10 bases outside the gene matches.

This clonotype was observed at least ten times. The V and J genes are TRBV12-3 or TRBV12-4 and TRBJ2-5; D gene uncertain. The CDR3 totals 14 residues. The V end lost 7 bases, the J end lost 0 bases, and 12 bases lay between the germline ends. This chain's CDR3 is CASTLGVYQETQYF. CDR3 DNA: TGTGCCAGCACTTTGGGTGTGTACCAAGAGACCCAGTACTTC.

This clonotype came up a few times. The chain joins TRBV13 to TRBJ2-3; D remains unclear. From germline, CDR1 is PRHDT and CDR2 FYEKMQ (reference sequence). Trimming removed 4 bases from V and 6 bases from J, with 11 bases in between. The CDR3 sequence is 13 residues long. CDR3 sequence (DNA): TGTGCCAGCAGCTCGATCCAAGGGGATACGCAGTATTTT. Its protein is CASSSIQGDTQYF.

CDR3 region: CASSVQTEQYF. CDR3 in DNA: TGTGCCAGCAGCGTTCAGACGGAGCAGTACTTC. This chain joins TRBV7-9 and TRBJ2-7, with D hard to call. Germline CDR1 SEHNR, CDR2 FQNEAQ (reference sequence). With 5 bases removed from V and 7 bases from J, the gap between germline ends came to 9 bases. The CDR3 extends over 11 amino acids.

The gene calls are TRBV19 and TRBJ2-2; D is perhaps TRBD2 (6 bases). The ends were cut back, 9 bases at V and 5 bases at J, with 10 bases in the middle. The CDR3 contains 12 residues. Germline V CDR1 and CDR2: LNHDA, SQIVND (reference sequence). The CDR3 DNA sequence: TGTGCCAGCCCGGGGGAGACCGGGGAGCTGTTTTTT. It specifies CASPGETGELFF. The full variable domain, in which reference TRBV19 and TRBJ2-2 provide the parts outside the CDR3, is DGGITQSPKYLFRKEGQNVTLSCEQNLNHDAMYWYRQDPGQGLRLIYYSQIVNDFQKGDIAEGYSVSREKKESFPLTVTSAQKNPTAFYLCASPGETGELFFGEGSRLTVL.

The V and J genes are TRBV5-4 and TRBJ2-1, with D maybe TRBD2 (7 bases). The CDR3 has 17 amino acids. Trimming pared 6 bases from V and 0 bases from J, leaving 19 bases between. CDR1 and CDR2 (germline): SGHNT, YYREEE (reference sequence). CDR3 region: CASTNAGGGDSYNEQFF. The CDR3 DNA follows: TGTGCCAGCACCAACGCAGGCGGGGGCGACTCCTACAATGAGCAGTTCTTC.

This clonotype was seen only a few times. The CDR3 sequence is CASSPGTGAAFRYGYTF. The DNA for the CDR3 is TGTGCCAGCAGTCCCGGGACAGGGGCCGCTTTCCGGTATGGCTACACCTTC. The chain couples TRBV12-3 or TRBV12-4 to TRBJ1-2, with 10 bases identical to TRBD1. J lost 5 bases, V lost 5 bases, and 14 bases had no gene match. The CDR3 runs 17 residues.

This clonotype was seen once. The junction shows a germline mismatch at one end, possibly a read error. This chain uses TRBV7-6 with TRBJ1-3; no firm D call. This CDR3 region has 14 residues. Germline V gene sequence: CDR1 SGHVS, CDR2 FNYEAQ. CDR3 in amino acids: CASGLEQSGNTIYF. CDR3 nucleotide sequence: TGTGCCAGCGGCTTGGAACAGTCTGGAAACACCATATATTTT.

This clonotype was seen only a few times. The chain has TRBV19 and TRBJ1-1; D perhaps matches TRBD1 (5 bases). Germline lookup yields CDR1 LNHDA and CDR2 SQIVND (reference sequence). The CDR3 runs to 13 residues. The germline V and J ends were trimmed by 8 bases and 2 bases, with 12 bases remaining between them. For the CDR3, the DNA is TGTGCCAGTGGGACGGGTATTAACACTGAAGCTTTCTTT. Its translation is CASGTGINTEAFF.

Regarding this clonotype: At one of its ends the junction is not consistent with the germline gene, which may arise from a read error. The chain recombines TRBV4-3 with TRBJ1-4; D possibly corresponds to TRBD1 (6 bases). This CDR3 comprises 15 residues. Germline-derived CDR1 and CDR2 are LGHNA and YSLEER. CDR3 nucleotide sequence: TGCGCCAGCAACTCCAATCCTAGCCCGACAGGACCGGAGGGCTTT. Translating gives CASNSNPSPTGPEGF.

The rearrangement joins TRBV9 to TRBJ2-3, with D hard to call. Germline lookup yields CDR1 SGDLS and CDR2 YYNGEE. The V gene lost 3 bases and the J gene lost 2 bases, with 13 bases spanning the gap. The CDR3 runs 15 residues. DNA of the CDR3: TGTGCCAGCAGCGCTAAAACCGCTACCACAGATACGCAGTATTTT. It encodes CASSAKTATTDTQYF. The full variable domain, its missing parts supplied by reference TRBV9 and TRBJ2-3, is DSGVTQTPKHLITATGQRVTLRCSPRSGDLSVYWYQQSLDQGLQFLIQYYNGEERAKGNILERFSAQQFPDLHSELNLSSLELGDSALYFCASSAKTATTDTQYFGPGTRLTVL.

Ten or more counts support this clonotype. This chain links TRBV12-3 or TRBV12-4 with TRBJ2-7, with 7 bases aligning to TRBD1. The CDR3 has 16 residues. After removal of 3 bases from V and 1 base from J, the junction contained 9 bases not matched to a gene. The CDR3 DNA is TGTGCCAGCAGTTTTGGTTCTACAGGGGTGTCCTACGAGCAGTACTTC. Protein sequence: CASSFGSTGVSYEQYF.

The chain joins TRBV5-1 to TRBJ2-5, with TRBD1 matching 8 bases. The CDR3 length is 15 residues. V lost 0 bases, J lost 5 bases, and 6 bases stayed unmatched. CDR1 is SGHRS and CDR2 is YFSETQ in the germline V gene. CDR3 coding DNA: TGCGCCAGCAGCTTGGAGGGGACAGGCGGGGAGACCCAGTACTTC. It translates to CASSLEGTGGETQYF.

This clonotype was recorded at least ten times. The chain is built from TRBV7-6 and TRBJ2-2, with 8 bases matching TRBD2. Trimming took 6 bases from V and 0 from J; bases not matched to a gene: 6. There are 16 residues in the CDR3. The V gene's germline CDR1 is SGHVS and CDR2 FNYEAQ. The CDR3 region has the DNA TGTGCCAGCAGTGGTAGCGGGGCCTCGAACACCGGGGAGCTGTTTTTT. It encodes CASSGSGASNTGELFF.

This clonotype appeared a few times. The rearrangement joins TRBV4-1 to TRBJ1-1; D remains ambiguous. In germline, CDR1 is MGHRA, CDR2 YSYEKL. Trimming took off 4 bases at V and 3 bases at J, with 12 bases between the two ends. The CDR3 runs to 14 residues. The CDR3 DNA is TGCGCCAGCAGCCTGGACCCGAGTTACACTGAAGCTTTCTTT. This sequence encodes CASSLDPSYTEAFF.

The chain recombines TRBV6-6 with TRBJ2-3; 9 nucleotides align to TRBD2. In germline, CDR1 is MNHNY, CDR2 SVGAGI (reference sequence). The length of the CDR3 is 17 residues. V shed 6 bases and J 1 base; nucleotides not matched to a gene: 11. DNA for the CDR3: TGTGCCAGCAGGGAAGATAGCGGGGGCCTTGGCACAGATACGCAGTATTTT. This sequence encodes CASREDSGGLGTDTQYF.

This clonotype appeared many times. J is TRBJ1-5 and V is TRBV4-1; 9 bases fit TRBD1. J lost 5 bases, V lost 4 bases, and 0 bases had no gene match. Germline-derived CDR1 and CDR2 are MGHRA and YSYEKL. The CDR3 is made up of 13 amino acids. The CDR3: CASSRTGDQPQHF. Written as DNA, the CDR3 is TGCGCCAGCAGCCGGACAGGGGATCAGCCCCAGCATTTT.